The 12 T cell receptor beta chains given below trace back to one sample, sequenced in a study of blood T cell repertoires in COVID-19. Here immunoSEQ multiplex PCR was the method, and the copy in TCRdb shows in-frame clones only, minus some. The data hold 310,000 or so clones, with roughly 87% observed a single time. Material for sequencing was PBMCs or T cells enriched from blood (not recorded which). Receptors originate from a woman aged 18-29 years who had recovered from COVID-19.

The V call is TRBV5-1, the J call TRBJ2-7; 7 nucleotides agree with TRBD1. Trimming at V came to 4 bases and at J to 0 bases, leaving 10 bases not matched to a gene. Germline V gene data show CDR1 as SGHRS and CDR2 as YFSETQ. The CDR3 is 16 residues long. The CDR3 region has the DNA TGCGCCAGCAGCCGGGGACCCGGGACAGACTCCTACGAGCAGTACTTC. As protein: CASSRGPGTDSYEQYF.

This rearrangement joins TRBV19 to TRBJ1-1; 7 bases align to TRBD1. CDR1 and CDR2 from the germline V gene are LNHDA and SQIVND (reference sequence). With V trimmed by 5 bases and J by 4 bases, 13 bases remained unmatched. The CDR3 consists of 16 residues. CDR3: CASSPRGHASSTEAFF. CDR3 DNA sequence: TGTGCCAGTAGTCCGAGGGGGCACGCGTCTAGCACTGAAGCTTTCTTT.

The CDR3 sequence: CASSYRQGDNQPQHF. CDR3 coding DNA: TGTGCCAGCAGTTACAGACAGGGGGACAATCAGCCCCAGCATTTT. This chain connects TRBV6-6 to TRBJ1-5; 9 positions agree with TRBD1. The CDR3 covers 15 residues. Trimming took 2 bases from V and 3 from J; bases not matched to a gene: 2. Germline loops: CDR1 MNHNY, CDR2 SVGAGI (reference sequence).

V gene TRBV7-9 combines with J gene TRBJ1-2; no clear D. Trimming took off 11 bases at V and 8 bases at J, with 18 bases between the two ends. This CDR3 has 12 amino acids. Germline CDR1 and CDR2: SEHNR and FQNEAQ (reference sequence). In DNA form, the CDR3 reads TGTGCCGCTGACACAGCCCGCCTCGGCTACACCTTC. It yields the protein CAADTARLGYTF.

CDR3 DNA: TGCGCCAGCAGCCTCGTCCCCCGCTACGAGCAGTACTTC. Protein product: CASSLVPRYEQYF. The rearrangement links TRBV10-2 to TRBJ2-7; unclear D gene. This CDR3 is 13 amino acids long. V dropped 6 bases and J dropped 3 bases, with 12 bases sitting between them. CDR1 is WSHSY and CDR2 is SAAADI in the germline V gene.

V is TRBV25-1 and J is TRBJ2-5; no reliable D call. CDR1 and CDR2 (germline): MGHDK, SYGVNS. V shed 4 bases and J shed 2 bases, with 8 bases lying between them. CDR3 size: 13 residues. CDR3 protein: CASSVHFQETQYF. CDR3 bases: TGTGCCAGCAGTGTACATTTTCAAGAGACCCAGTACTTC.

The V and J genes are TRBV27 and TRBJ2-5, with D possibly matching TRBD2 (6 bases). Germline loops: CDR1 MNHEY, CDR2 SMNVEV (reference sequence). This CDR3 has 15 amino acids. The ends were cut back, 3 bases at V and 5 bases at J, with 16 bases in the middle. The CDR3, as DNA: TGTGCCAGCAGTTTCTCGGGACTCCTGGGGGAGACCCAGTACTTC. It yields the protein CASSFSGLLGETQYF.

The CDR3 sequence: CATSGRAGGYNEQFF. CDR3 bases: TGTGCCACCAGCGGACGAGCGGGGGGATACAATGAGCAGTTCTTC. V usage is TRBV15 and J usage is TRBJ2-1; the match to TRBD2 covers 9 bases. CDR1 is LNHNV, CDR2 YYDKDF, per germline (reference sequence). V trimming: 5 bases; J trimming: 4 bases; junction bases outside the gene matches: 6. This CDR3 has 15 amino acids.

The rearrangement uses TRBV5-1 and TRBJ2-2, with D tentatively TRBD1 (6 bases). CDR1 is SGHRS and CDR2 is YFSETQ in the germline V gene. The CDR3 extends over 18 amino acids. V was cut by 1 base and J by 6 bases, with 22 bases left in between. CDR3 sequence (DNA): TGCGCCAGCAGCTTGAGTCCAGGGGACCTATTGGCCCCCGGGGAGCTGTTTTTT. Its protein product is CASSLSPGDLLAPGELFF.

The table lists this clone with a count of one. This rearrangement joins TRBV7-2 to TRBJ2-4, with 7 positions matching TRBD1. The V segment lost 1 base and the J segment 6 bases; nucleotides outside the gene matches: 12. The CDR3 loop spans 17 amino acids. Germline V gene sequence: CDR1 SGHTA, CDR2 FQGNSA. CDR3 protein: CASSLGLLAGGLNIQYF. The DNA of the CDR3 is TGTGCCAGCAGCTTAGGGCTGTTGGCAGGGGGATTAAACATTCAGTACTTC.

This clone appeared a single time. At the DNA level, this CDR3 is encoded by other sequences in the same sample as well. The chain joins TRBV28 to TRBJ1-1, with a possible D match to TRBD1 (6 bases). V shed 5 bases and J shed 1 base, with 11 bases lying between them. The CDR3 length is 14 residues. Germline values: CDR1 MDHEN, CDR2 SYDVKM. CDR3 amino acids: CASSLGQRNTEAFF. CDR3 sequence (DNA): TGTGCCAGCAGTCTCGGACAGAGGAACACTGAAGCTTTCTTT.

The chain couples TRBV14 to TRBJ1-2; D uncertain. Per germline, CDR1 SGHDN and CDR2 FVKESK. The CDR3 length is 14 residues. Trimming left V 4 bases short and J 4 bases short, with 13 bases between. This CDR3 reads CASSPPGSGYGYTF. CDR3 nucleotides: TGTGCCAGCAGCCCCCCGGGGTCGGGCTATGGCTACACCTTC.